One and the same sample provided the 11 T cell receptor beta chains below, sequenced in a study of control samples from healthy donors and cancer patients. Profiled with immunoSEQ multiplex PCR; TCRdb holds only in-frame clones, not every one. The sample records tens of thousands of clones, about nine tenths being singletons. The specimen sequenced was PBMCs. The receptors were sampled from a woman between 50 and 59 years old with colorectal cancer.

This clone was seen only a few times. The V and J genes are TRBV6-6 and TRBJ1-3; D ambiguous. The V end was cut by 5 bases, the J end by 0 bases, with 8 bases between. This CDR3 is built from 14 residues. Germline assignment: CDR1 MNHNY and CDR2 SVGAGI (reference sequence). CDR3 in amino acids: CASSQTGSGNTIYF. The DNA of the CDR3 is TGTGCCAGCAGTCAGACTGGCTCTGGAAACACCATATATTTT.

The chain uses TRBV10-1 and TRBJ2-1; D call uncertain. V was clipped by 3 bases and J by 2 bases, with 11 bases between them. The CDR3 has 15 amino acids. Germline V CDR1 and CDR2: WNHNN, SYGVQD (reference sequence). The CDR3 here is CASSDGTDPYNEQFF. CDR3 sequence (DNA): TGCGCCAGCAGTGACGGCACGGACCCCTACAATGAGCAGTTCTTC.

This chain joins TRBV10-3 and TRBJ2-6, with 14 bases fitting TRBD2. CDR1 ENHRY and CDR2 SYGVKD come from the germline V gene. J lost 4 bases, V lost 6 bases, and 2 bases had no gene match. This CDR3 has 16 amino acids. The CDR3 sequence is CAIRTSGGAGANVLTF. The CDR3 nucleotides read TGTGCCATCAGGACTAGCGGGGGGGCCGGGGCCAACGTCCTGACTTTC.

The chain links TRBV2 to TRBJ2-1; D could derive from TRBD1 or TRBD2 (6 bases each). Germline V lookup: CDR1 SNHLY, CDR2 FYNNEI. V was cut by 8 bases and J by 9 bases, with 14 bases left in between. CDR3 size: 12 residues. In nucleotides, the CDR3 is TGTGCCAGCGGTATAGGGGGGATTGAGCAGTTCTTC. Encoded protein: CASGIGGIEQFF. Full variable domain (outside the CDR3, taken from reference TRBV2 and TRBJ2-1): EPEVTQTPSHQVTQMGQEVILRCVPISNHLYFYWYRQILGQKVEFLVSFYNNEISEKSEIFDDQFSVERPDGSNFTLKIRSTKLEDSAMYFCASGIGGIEQFFGPGTRLTVL.

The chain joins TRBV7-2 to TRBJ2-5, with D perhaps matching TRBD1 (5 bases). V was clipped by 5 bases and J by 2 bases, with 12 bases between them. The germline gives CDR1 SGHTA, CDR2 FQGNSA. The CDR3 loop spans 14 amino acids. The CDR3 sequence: CASSLYSGQETQYF. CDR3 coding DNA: TGTGCCAGCAGCCTATACTCAGGGCAAGAGACCCAGTACTTC.

DNA of the CDR3: TGTGCCAGCAGCCGAACTGTGACAGGGGGCTACGAGCAGTACGTC. This gives the protein CASSRTVTGGYEQYV. The rearrangement uses TRBV11-3 and TRBJ2-7, with 9 bases identical to TRBD1. With 5 bases clipped from V and 3 bases from J, the junction kept 8 bases outside the gene matches. Germline loops: CDR1 SGHNT, CDR2 YENEEA. The CDR3 extends over 15 amino acids.

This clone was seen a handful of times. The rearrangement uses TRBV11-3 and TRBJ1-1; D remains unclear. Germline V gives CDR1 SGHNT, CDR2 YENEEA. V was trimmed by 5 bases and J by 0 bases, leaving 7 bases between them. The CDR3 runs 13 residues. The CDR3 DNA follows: TGTGCCAGCAGCCAGACGATGAACACTGAAGCTTTCTTT. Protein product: CASSQTMNTEAFF.

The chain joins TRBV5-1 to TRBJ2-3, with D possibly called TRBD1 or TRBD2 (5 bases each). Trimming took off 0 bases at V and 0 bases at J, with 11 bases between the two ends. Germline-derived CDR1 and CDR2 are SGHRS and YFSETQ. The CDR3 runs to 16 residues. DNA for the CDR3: TGCGCCAGCAGCTTGGTGTTCGGGGCTAGCACAGATACGCAGTATTTT. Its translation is CASSLVFGASTDTQYF.

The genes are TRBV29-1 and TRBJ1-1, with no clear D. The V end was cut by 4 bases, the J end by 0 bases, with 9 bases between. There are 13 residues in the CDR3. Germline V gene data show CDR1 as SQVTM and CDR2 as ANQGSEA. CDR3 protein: CSVGSLLNTEAFF. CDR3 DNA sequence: TGCAGCGTTGGTAGCCTCTTGAACACTGAAGCTTTCTTT.

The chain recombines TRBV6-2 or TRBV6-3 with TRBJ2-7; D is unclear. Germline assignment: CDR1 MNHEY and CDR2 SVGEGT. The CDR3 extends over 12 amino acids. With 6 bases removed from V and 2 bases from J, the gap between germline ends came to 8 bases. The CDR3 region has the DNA TGTGCCAGCAGCTCCCGCCCCTACGAGCAGTACGTC. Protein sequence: CASSSRPYEQYV.

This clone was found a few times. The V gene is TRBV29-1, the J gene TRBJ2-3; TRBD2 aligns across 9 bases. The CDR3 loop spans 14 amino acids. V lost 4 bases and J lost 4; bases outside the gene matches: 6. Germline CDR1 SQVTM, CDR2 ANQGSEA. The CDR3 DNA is TGCAGCGTTGCGGCTAGCGGGGTGCCAGATACGCAGTATTTT. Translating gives CSVAASGVPDTQYF.